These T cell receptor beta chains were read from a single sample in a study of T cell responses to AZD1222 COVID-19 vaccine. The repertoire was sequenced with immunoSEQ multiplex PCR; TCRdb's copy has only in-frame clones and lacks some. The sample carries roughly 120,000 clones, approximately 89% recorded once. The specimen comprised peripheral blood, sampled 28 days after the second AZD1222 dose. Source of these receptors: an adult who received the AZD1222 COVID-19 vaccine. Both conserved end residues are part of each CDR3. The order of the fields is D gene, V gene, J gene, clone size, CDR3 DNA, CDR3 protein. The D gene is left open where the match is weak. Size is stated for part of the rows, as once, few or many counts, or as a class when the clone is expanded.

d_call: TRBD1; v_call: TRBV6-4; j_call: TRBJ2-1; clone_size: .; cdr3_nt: TGTGCCAGCAGCGCGGGACAGGGCTACAATGAGCAGTTCTTC; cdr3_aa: CASSAGQGYNEQFF
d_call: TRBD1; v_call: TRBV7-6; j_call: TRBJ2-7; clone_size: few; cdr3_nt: TGTGCCAGCAGCCGGGACAGGGGGGAGACCTACGAGCAGTACTTC; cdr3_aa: CASSRDRGETYEQYF
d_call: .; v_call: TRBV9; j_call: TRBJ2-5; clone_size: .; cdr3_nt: TGTGCCAGCAGCACGATGGGGGGCCAAGAGACCCAGTACTTC; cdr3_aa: CASSTMGGQETQYF
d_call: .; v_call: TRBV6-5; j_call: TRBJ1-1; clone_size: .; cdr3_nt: TGTGCCAGCAGTTACGGGGGGAACACTGAAGCTTTCTTT; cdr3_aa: CASSYGGNTEAFF
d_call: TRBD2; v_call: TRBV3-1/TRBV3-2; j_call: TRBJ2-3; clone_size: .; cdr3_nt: TGTGCCAGCAGCCAAGGTTCACTAGCGGGGATTACGCAGTATTTT; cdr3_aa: CASSQGSLAGITQYF
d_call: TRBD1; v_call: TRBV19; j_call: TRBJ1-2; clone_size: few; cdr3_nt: TGTGCCAGTAGTATTGCCACAGGGGTGGACTATGGCTACACCTTC; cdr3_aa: CASSIATGVDYGYTF
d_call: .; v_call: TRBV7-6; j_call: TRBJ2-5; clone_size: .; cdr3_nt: TGTGCCAGCTCCCTGGGGGCGGGGCAAGAGACCCAGTACTTC; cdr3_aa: CASSLGAGQETQYF
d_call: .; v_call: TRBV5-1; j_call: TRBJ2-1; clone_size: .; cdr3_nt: TGCGCCAGCAGCTCAGGCGGGGAGACGAACAATGAGCAGTTCTTC; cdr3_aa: CASSSGGETNNEQFF
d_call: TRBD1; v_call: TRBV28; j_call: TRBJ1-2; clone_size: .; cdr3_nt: TGTGCCAGCAGTTTGGGGACAGGGACAGTCACCTTC; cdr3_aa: CASSLGTGTVTF
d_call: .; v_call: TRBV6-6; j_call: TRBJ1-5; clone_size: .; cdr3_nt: TGTGCCAGCAGTGCGAGTGGGGGAAATCAGCCCCAGCATTTT; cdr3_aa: CASSASGGNQPQHF
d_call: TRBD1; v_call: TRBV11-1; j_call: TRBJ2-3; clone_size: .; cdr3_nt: TGTGCCAGCAGCTTAGCGGGACAGGATACGCAGTATTTT; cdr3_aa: CASSLAGQDTQYF
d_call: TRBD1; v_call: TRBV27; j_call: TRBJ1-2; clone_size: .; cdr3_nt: TGTGCCAGCAGTAAAGACCAGGGGGCTGTCTATGGCTACACCTTC; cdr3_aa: CASSKDQGAVYGYTF
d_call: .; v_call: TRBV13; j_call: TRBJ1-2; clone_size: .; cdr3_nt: TGTGCCAGCAGCCGTATGGGCAGTTACTATGGCTACACCTTC; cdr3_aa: CASSRMGSYYGYTF
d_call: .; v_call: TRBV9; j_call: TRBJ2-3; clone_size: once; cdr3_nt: TGTGCCAGCAGCGTAAGGGGCGGGGTAGGTACAGATACGCAGTATTTT; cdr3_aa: CASSVRGGVGTDTQYF
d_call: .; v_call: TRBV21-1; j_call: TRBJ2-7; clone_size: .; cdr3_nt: TGTGCCAGCAGCAAAGGGTACTCCAGCTACGAGCAGTACTTC; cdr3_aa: CASSKGYSSYEQYF
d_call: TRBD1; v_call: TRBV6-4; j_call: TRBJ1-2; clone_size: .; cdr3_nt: TGTGCCAGCAGTCTTACAGGGGGTGTTGGCTACACCTTC; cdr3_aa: CASSLTGGVGYTF
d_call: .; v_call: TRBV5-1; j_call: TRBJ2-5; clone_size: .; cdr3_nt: TGCGCCAGCAGCTACCAAGAGACCCAGTACTTC; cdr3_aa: CASSYQETQYF
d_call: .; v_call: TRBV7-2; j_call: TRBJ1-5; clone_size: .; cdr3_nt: TGTGCCAGCAGCCCGGGCTTCGAGGGTCAGCCCCAGCATTTT; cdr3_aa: CASSPGFEGQPQHF
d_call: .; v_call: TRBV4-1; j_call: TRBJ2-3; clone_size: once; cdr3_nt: TGCGCCAGCAGCCAAGCCGGGAATACGCAGTATTTT; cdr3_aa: CASSQAGNTQYF
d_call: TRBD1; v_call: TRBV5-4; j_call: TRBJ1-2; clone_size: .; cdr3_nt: TGTGCCAGCAGCTTTTCGACAGGGGGCGAGGATGGCTACACCTTC; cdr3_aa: CASSFSTGGEDGYTF
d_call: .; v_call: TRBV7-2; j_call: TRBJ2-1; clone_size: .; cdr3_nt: TGTGCCAGCAGCTTAGAATGGCAGAGCTACAATGAGCAGTTCTTC; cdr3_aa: CASSLEWQSYNEQFF
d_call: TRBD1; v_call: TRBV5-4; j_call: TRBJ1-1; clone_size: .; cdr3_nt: TGTGCCAGCAGCCCAACAGGGGGCCTCGGCACTGAAGCTTTCTTT; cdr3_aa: CASSPTGGLGTEAFF
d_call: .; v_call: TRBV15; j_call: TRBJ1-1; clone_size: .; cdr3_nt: TGTGCCACCAGCAGAGATCGGGGAATGAACACTGAAGCTTTCTTT; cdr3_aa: CATSRDRGMNTEAFF
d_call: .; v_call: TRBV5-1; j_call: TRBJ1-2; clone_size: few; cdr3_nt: TGCGCCAGCAGCGTAGTACAACCATATGGCTACACCTTC; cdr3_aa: CASSVVQPYGYTF
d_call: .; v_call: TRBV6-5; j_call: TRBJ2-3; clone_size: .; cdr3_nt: TGTGCCAGCAAAACCGGGGGGCCGGGAGATACGCAGTATTTT; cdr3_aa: CASKTGGPGDTQYF
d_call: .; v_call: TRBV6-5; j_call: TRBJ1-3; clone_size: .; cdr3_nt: TGTGCCAGCAGTTACCGGGTCGCTACTGGAAACACCATATATTTT; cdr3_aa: CASSYRVATGNTIYF
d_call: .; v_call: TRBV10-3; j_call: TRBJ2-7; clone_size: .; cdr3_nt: TGTGCCATCAGTGAGGGTCACGAGCAGTACTTC; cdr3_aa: CAISEGHEQYF
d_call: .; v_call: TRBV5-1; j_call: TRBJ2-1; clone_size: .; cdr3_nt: TGCGCCAGCAGCTCCGGACAGTCCTACAATGAGCAGTTCTTC; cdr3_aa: CASSSGQSYNEQFF
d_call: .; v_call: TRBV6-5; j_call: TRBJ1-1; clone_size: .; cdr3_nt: TGTGCCAGCAGCCCCGGACAGTTGAACACTGAAGCTTTCTTT; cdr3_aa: CASSPGQLNTEAFF
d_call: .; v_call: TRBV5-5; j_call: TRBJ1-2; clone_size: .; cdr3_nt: TGTGCCAGCAGCTTGGCAGGGGAGGTCTATGGCTACACCTTC; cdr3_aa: CASSLAGEVYGYTF
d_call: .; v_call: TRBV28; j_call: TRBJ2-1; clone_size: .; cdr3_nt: TGTGCCAGCACCGGGGGACCCGTCTACAATGAGCAGTTCTTC; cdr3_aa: CASTGGPVYNEQFF
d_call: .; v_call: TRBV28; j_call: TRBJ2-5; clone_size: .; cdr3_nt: TGTGCCACCGGACGGAATGGAGAGACCCAGTACTTC; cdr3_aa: CATGRNGETQYF
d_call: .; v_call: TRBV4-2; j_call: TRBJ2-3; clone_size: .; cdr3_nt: TGTGCCAGCAGCCAAGACGGGGGGCGAGATACGCAGTATTTT; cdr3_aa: CASSQDGGRDTQYF
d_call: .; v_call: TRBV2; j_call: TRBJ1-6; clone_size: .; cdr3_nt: TGTGCCAGCAGCTTGACAGACCCGAGTAATTCACCCCTCCACTTT; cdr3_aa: CASSLTDPSNSPLHF
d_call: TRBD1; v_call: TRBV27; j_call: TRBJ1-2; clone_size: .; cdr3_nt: TGTGCCAGCAAAGATGCCGGGACAGGGTATGGCTACACCTTC; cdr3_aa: CASKDAGTGYGYTF
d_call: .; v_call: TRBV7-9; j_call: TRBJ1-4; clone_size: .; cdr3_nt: TGTGCCAGCAGCTTAGGAGGGACAAAACGGAATGAAAAACTGTTTTTT; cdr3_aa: CASSLGGTKRNEKLFF
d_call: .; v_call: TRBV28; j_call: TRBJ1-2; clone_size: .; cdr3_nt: TGTGCCAGCAGTTCACGGACATACGGCTACACCTTC; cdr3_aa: CASSSRTYGYTF
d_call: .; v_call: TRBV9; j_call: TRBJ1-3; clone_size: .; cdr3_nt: TGTGCCAGCAGCCCCCGGGAAGTTGCTGGAAACACCATATATTTT; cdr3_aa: CASSPREVAGNTIYF
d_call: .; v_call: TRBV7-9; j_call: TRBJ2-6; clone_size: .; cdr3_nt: TGTGCCAGCAGCCAAAGTTCTGGGGCCAACGTCCTGACTTTC; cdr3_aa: CASSQSSGANVLTF
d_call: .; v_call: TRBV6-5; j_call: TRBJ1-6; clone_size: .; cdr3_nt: TGTGCCAGCAGTTACGACGCCGGACGAAATTCACCCCTCCACTTT; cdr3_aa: CASSYDAGRNSPLHF
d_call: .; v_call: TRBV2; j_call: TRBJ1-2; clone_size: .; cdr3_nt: TGTGCCAGCAGTGAAATTCACCCTAACTATGGCTACACCTTC; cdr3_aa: CASSEIHPNYGYTF
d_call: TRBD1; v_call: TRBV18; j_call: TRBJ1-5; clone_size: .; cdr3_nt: TGTGCCAGCTCAGGGACAGGTTCGCTCGGGCAGCCCCAGCATTTT; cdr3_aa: CASSGTGSLGQPQHF